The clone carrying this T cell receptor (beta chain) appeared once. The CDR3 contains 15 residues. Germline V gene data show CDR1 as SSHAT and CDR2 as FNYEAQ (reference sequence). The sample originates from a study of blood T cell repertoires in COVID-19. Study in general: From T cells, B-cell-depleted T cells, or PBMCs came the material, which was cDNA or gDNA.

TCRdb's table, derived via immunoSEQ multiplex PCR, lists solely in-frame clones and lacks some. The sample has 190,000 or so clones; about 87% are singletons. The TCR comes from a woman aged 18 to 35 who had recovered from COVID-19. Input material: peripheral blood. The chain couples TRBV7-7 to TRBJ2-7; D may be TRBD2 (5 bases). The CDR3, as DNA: TGTGCTAGCAGCTTCGCTTATGGACTGCAGTACGAGCAGTACGTC. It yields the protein CASSFAYGLQYEQYV.